Listed below are T cell receptor beta chains from one sample, sequenced in a study of blood T cell repertoires in COVID-19. Method: immunoSEQ multiplex PCR; TCRdb's copy keeps in-frame clones and lacks some. Of a few hundred thousand clones listed, 86% were seen once; the top ten hold approximately 13%. Specimen: peripheral blood. The receptors derive from a man at least 80 years old with acute or convalescent COVID-19. The CDR3 runs from the conserved cysteine through the conserved F or W. D genes are given only for firm matches. The listing skips clone size in some rows; elsewhere it reads once, few, many or a size class.

v_call	clone_size	d_call	j_call	cdr3_nt	cdr3_aa
TRBV12-3/TRBV12-4	NA	NA	TRBJ2-2	TGTGCCAGCAGTCTCCCGACAGGGGAGCTGTTTTTT	CASSLPTGELFF
TRBV9	NA	TRBD1	TRBJ1-5	TGTGCCAGCAGCCCTTGGGACAGGAATCAGCCCCAGCATTTT	CASSPWDRNQPQHF
TRBV7-2	NA	TRBD2	TRBJ2-5	TGTGCCAGCAGCCCCGGGACTAGCGGGGGGGCCAGGGAGACCCAGTACTTC	CASSPGTSGGARETQYF
TRBV6-4	NA	TRBD1	TRBJ1-2	TGTGCCAGCAGCATGACAGGGGGCGCTGACTATGGCTACACCTTC	CASSMTGGADYGYTF
TRBV18	NA	NA	TRBJ1-3	TGTGCCAGCTCACCTCTTCCGAGCTCTGGAAACACCATATATTTT	CASSPLPSSGNTIYF
TRBV6-5	NA	NA	TRBJ2-1	TGTGCCAGCAGTTACGGTTGGGGCTCCAAGCAGTTCTTC	CASSYGWGSKQFF
TRBV7-9	NA	TRBD1	TRBJ1-6	TGTGCCAGCAGCTCGGGACAGGGGAAGAATTCACCCCTCCACTTT	CASSSGQGKNSPLHF
TRBV5-1	NA	NA	TRBJ1-5	TGCGCCAGCAGCTTGGGAGGCCTCGATCAGCCCCAGCATTTT	CASSLGGLDQPQHF
TRBV6-5	NA	NA	TRBJ2-7	TGTGCCAGCAGTTACTCGGGGGCAGTCTACGAGCAGTACTTC	CASSYSGAVYEQYF
TRBV28	once	NA	TRBJ1-5	TGTGCCAGCAGTACCCTTGGGGCGGGCAATCAGCCCCAGCATTTT	CASSTLGAGNQPQHF
TRBV6-5	NA	NA	TRBJ1-2	TGTGCCAGCAGCCGCGGACAGAACTATGGCTACACCTTC	CASSRGQNYGYTF
TRBV2	NA	NA	TRBJ1-6	TGTGCCAGCAGTGAAAACCAGGGCAATAATTCACCCCTCCACTTT	CASSENQGNNSPLHF
TRBV5-4	NA	TRBD1	TRBJ1-5	TGTGCCAGCAGCAGACAGGGGGCAAAGGAGCCCCAGCATTTT	CASSRQGAKEPQHF
TRBV2	NA	TRBD1	TRBJ1-5	TGTGCCAGCAGTGACAGGGGGCGAAGGAATCAGCCCCAGCATTTT	CASSDRGRRNQPQHF
TRBV9	NA	NA	TRBJ1-6	TGTGCCAGCGCTGGGGCCTCCAAGGATAATTCACCCCTCCACTTT	CASAGASKDNSPLHF
TRBV7-9	few	TRBD1	TRBJ1-2	TGTGCCAGCAGGGAGGGGGCTCACTATGGCTACACCTTC	CASREGAHYGYTF
TRBV23-1	NA	TRBD1	TRBJ1-6	TGCGCCAGCAGTCAATCGTTGGGGACAGGATCACCCCTCCACTTT	CASSQSLGTGSPLHF
TRBV6-5	NA	NA	TRBJ1-2	TGTGCCAGCAGTTCGCGGGAGGACTATGGCTACACCTTC	CASSSREDYGYTF
TRBV5-6	NA	NA	TRBJ2-5	TGTGCCAGCAGCTGGGGGCCGACTATGGGGCACTTGGAGACCCAGTACTTC	CASSWGPTMGHLETQYF
TRBV11-2	once	NA	TRBJ1-4	TGTGCCAGCAGAACACCCTCTAATGAAAAACTGTTTTTT	CASRTPSNEKLFF
TRBV5-1	NA	TRBD2	TRBJ2-3	TGCGCCAGCAGAGTGACTAGCGGCACAGATACGCAGTATTTT	CASRVTSGTDTQYF
TRBV28	NA	NA	TRBJ2-1	TGTGCCAGCAGTTCGACAGGATTTGTCAATGAGCAGTTCTTC	CASSSTGFVNEQFF